This TCR beta chain was recorded in a study of blood T cell repertoires in COVID-19. With V trimmed by 3 bases and J by 8 bases, 6 bases remained unmatched. Germline V gives CDR1 SGHDT, CDR2 YYEEEE. This CDR3 comprises 15 residues. In the original processing: Amplifying reference gene primers gave estimates of nucleated cell counts. Sequencing used immunoSEQ multiplex PCR; TCRdb keeps in-frame clones, though not all of them. V and J calls and clone size follow that table, whereas D and trimming were derived from the DNA. The data hold approximately 200,000 clones, with around 82% observed a single time.

The source is a woman aged 55-69 years with acute or convalescent COVID-19. The chain uses TRBV5-6 and TRBJ1-6, with 9 bases aligning to TRBD1. The sequenced sample was peripheral blood. CDR3 sequence reads: CASSYGQGLYSPLHF. Here the CDR3 DNA reads TGTGCCAGCAGCTATGGACAGGGGCTATATTCACCCCTCCACTTT.